This record looks at one T cell receptor (beta chain) sequence and its context. Its antigen is unidentified. Per the germline V gene, CDR1 is ENHRY and CDR2 is SYGVKD. CDR3 size: 15 residues. Trimming left V 2 bases short and J 2 bases short, with 10 bases between. The sample is drawn from a study of T cell repertoires in cytomegalovirus infection. Study context: Matching HLA type, along with CMV infection, was indicated by public TCR beta signatures. Findings and caveats of the study: Totalled public TCR beta family frequency picked out people who carried CMV plus the relevant HLA. What dominated the ex vivo response were HLA-C-restricted CMV-specific TCR beta clonotypes.

One entry per CDR3 protein, called by TCRdb with MiXCR from the reads. The table includes around 260,000 distinct CDR3 sequences, about 25% detected once. The receptor was isolated from a human donor in good health (CMV status not recorded). Some clones in this sample may be carry-over from other donors' samples. Sequencing was done on a sample of PBMCs. V and J are TRBV10-3 and TRBJ1-5; D perhaps matches TRBD1 (5 bases). CDR3: CAISEGAVGNQPQHF. DNA for the CDR3: TGTGCCATCAGTGAGGGGGCTGTAGGCAATCAGCCCCAGCATTTT.